Sequencing of this T cell receptor (beta chain) was carried out in a study of spatial heterogeneity in lung cancer. TCRdb processed the 5' RACE reads anew with MiXCR; each CDR3 protein has one entry. This table holds tens of thousands of distinct CDR3 sequences, approximately 20% found once. Time point of the sample: sample taken at primary tumor resection. No cells were sorted before sequencing. The whole RNA sequenced was extracted from tumor, nontumor lung or frozen PBMC. Trimming cost V 5 bases and J 2 bases, with 12 bases left between them. The germline gives CDR1 SGHDT, CDR2 YYEEEE. This CDR3 is built from 14 residues. There are many counts of this clonotype.

Source: PBMCs, taken at surgery. The J gene is TRBJ2-3, the V gene TRBV5-6, with D unclear. The TCR sequence derives from a male donor with early-stage non-small cell lung cancer. The CDR3 DNA is TGTGCCAGCAGGAGGCCGTGGGCCACAGATACGCAGTATTTT. Protein: CASRRPWATDTQYF.